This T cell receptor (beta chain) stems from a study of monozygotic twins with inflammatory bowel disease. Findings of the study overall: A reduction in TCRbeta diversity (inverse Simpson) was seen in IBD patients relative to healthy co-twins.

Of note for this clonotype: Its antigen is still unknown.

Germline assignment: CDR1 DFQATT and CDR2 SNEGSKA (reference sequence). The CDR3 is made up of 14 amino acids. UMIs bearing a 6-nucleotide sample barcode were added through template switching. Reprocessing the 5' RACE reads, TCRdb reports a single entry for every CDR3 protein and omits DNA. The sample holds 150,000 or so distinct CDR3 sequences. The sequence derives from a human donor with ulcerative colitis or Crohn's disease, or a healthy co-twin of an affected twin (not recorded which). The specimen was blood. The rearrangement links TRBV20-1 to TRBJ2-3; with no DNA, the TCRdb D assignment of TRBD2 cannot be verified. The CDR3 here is CRHSSGPNTDTQYF.